This T cell receptor beta chain was recorded in a study of blood T cells in healthy people across ages. Study as a whole: About one barcoded TCR beta cDNA was captured per two T cells. Findings and caveats of the study: The unsorted PBMCs prevented any conclusive comparison of naive versus antigen-experienced cells.

Next came a second PCR, run for roughly 6 to 11 cycles, which used a sample-barcoded 5' primer along with a J-beta primer mix. Each cDNA was tagged by a template-switch adaptor containing 12 random nucleotides. TCRdb reanalysed the 5' RACE reads using MiXCR and keeps one entry per CDR3 protein. This sample has around 800,000 distinct CDR3 sequences, with 44% found just once. Regarding this clonotype: Its antigen is still unknown.

The CDR3 has 15 amino acids. The J segment lost 1 base and the V segment lost 4 bases, leaving 5 bases of the junction unmatched. The V gene's germline CDR1 is SGHDN and CDR2 FVKESK. A minimum of 7 million PBMCs was isolated per sample. The material sequenced was blood. V usage is TRBV14 and J usage is TRBJ1-1, with TRBD1 matching over 8 bases. The receptor comes from a man in his fifties or sixties in good health. The CDR3 sequence is CASSRDRGKNTEAFF. In DNA form, the CDR3 reads TGTGCCAGCAGCCGCGACAGGGGCAAGAACACTGAAGCTTTCTTT.